The 10 T cell receptor beta chains below all came from one sample that was sequenced in a study of human T cells and chemical hapten exposure. Via MiXCR, TCRdb re-called the RACE reads, giving one row per CDR3 protein. The table shows some 42,000 distinct CDR3 sequences, with roughly a tenth occurring only once. Time point noted: patch test 2, 6 weeks after DPC sensitization. Noted treatment: therapeutic diphenylcyclopropenone sensitization with weekly scalp DPC. RNA extraction used unfractionated whole blood as the source of total RNA. This specimen consisted of whole blood, obtained in connection with sensitization to the hapten diphenylcyclopropenone (DPC). The receptor source for this set is a woman under 40 with alopecia areata. Some clones in this sample may be carry-over from other donors' samples.

This clonotype has ten or more counts. The chain has TRBV5-6 and TRBJ1-1; D is perhaps TRBD1 (5 bases). The V end was cut by 6 bases, the J end by 5 bases, with 14 bases between. There are 13 residues in the CDR3. The germline CDR1 and CDR2 sequences are SGHDT and YYEEEE. Here the CDR3 reads CASIRAGWTEAFF. In DNA form, the CDR3 reads TGTGCCAGCATTAGGGCAGGGTGGACTGAAGCTTTCTTT.

There are a few counts of this clonotype. The chain combines TRBV20-1 with TRBJ1-2; 8 nucleotides align to TRBD1. This CDR3 contains 11 residues. Germline CDR1 is DFQATT and CDR2 is SNEGSKA (reference sequence). V was pared by 6 bases and J by 8 bases, with 5 bases of the junction left unmatched. CDR3 region: CSARGRGGYTF. In nucleotides, the CDR3 is TGCAGTGCCAGGGGGCGCGGCGGCTACACCTTC.

This clonotype was recorded at least ten times. The rearrangement joins TRBV7-9 to TRBJ1-2; 9 positions agree with TRBD1. Per the germline V gene, CDR1 is SEHNR and CDR2 is FQNEAQ (reference sequence). The trim removed 3 bases at V and 4 bases at J, leaving 3 bases unmatched. The CDR3 sequence is 14 residues long. The chain's CDR3 is CASSLRTGAYGYTF. Here the CDR3 DNA reads TGTGCCAGCAGCTTGAGGACAGGGGCCTATGGCTACACCTTC.

The chain combines TRBV6-5 with TRBJ1-6; D gene ambiguous. V lost 0 bases to trimming and J lost 7 bases, with 10 bases between them. Germline lookup yields CDR1 MNHEY and CDR2 SVGAGI. The CDR3 sequence is 15 residues long. The CDR3 DNA follows: TGTGCCAGCAGTTACTCGCCCGGGCGAAATTCACCCCTCCACTTT. Amino acids: CASSYSPGRNSPLHF.

The chain is built from TRBV6-1 and TRBJ1-1; no firm D call. V shed 7 bases and J shed 9 bases, with 15 bases lying between them. Germline V gene sequence: CDR1 MNHNS, CDR2 SASEGT. The CDR3 runs 12 residues. CDR3: CASTAGLSQAFF. DNA for the CDR3: TGTGCCAGCACTGCCGGGCTTTCCCAAGCTTTCTTT.

This clonotype was recorded many times. This chain uses TRBV19 with TRBJ1-1; D is unclear. CDR1 is LNHDA and CDR2 is SQIVND in the germline V gene (reference sequence). Trimming shortened V by 1 base and J by 10 bases, and 13 bases separated the two germline ends. The CDR3 runs 13 residues. The chain's CDR3 is CASSIAPADGAFF. The CDR3 nucleotides read TGTGCCAGTAGTATAGCCCCCGCGGATGGAGCTTTCTTT.

V is TRBV28 and J is TRBJ2-5, with 8 bases fitting TRBD1. Germline lookup yields CDR1 MDHEN and CDR2 SYDVKM. The CDR3 is made up of 14 amino acids. V lost 4 bases and J lost 6; bases outside the gene matches: 7. CDR3 in amino acids: CASSSPGGRKTQYF. Here the CDR3 DNA reads TGTGCCAGCAGTTCCCCAGGGGGCCGAAAGACCCAGTACTTC.

This sequence joins TRBV4-2 and TRBJ2-3, with 10 bases that match TRBD1. The V and J ends lost 2 bases and 4 bases, in that order; junction bases with no gene match: 9. The CDR3 runs 17 residues. Germline V CDR1 and CDR2: LGHNA, YNFKEQ. CDR3 sequence reads: CASSQYPPGQGPDTQYF. As DNA, the CDR3 is TGTGCCAGCAGCCAATACCCCCCGGGACAGGGGCCAGATACGCAGTATTTT.

This clonotype appeared a few times. The rearrangement links TRBV6-6 to TRBJ2-3, with TRBD2 matching 9 bases. The CDR3 runs 16 residues. Germline lookup yields CDR1 MNHNY and CDR2 SVGAGI (reference sequence). The junction had 7 bases not matched to a gene; V was cut back by 5 bases and J by 1 base. CDR3 sequence (DNA): TGTGCCAGCAGTCCCACCCGGACTAGCGGCACAGATACGCAGTATTTT. Translating gives CASSPTRTSGTDTQYF.

This clonotype showed up just once. A much larger clone differs by one base, so this may be a read error. The chain employs TRBV7-2 and TRBJ2-1, with a weak D call TRBD2 (7 bases). Germline V lookup: CDR1 SGHTA, CDR2 FQGNSA. Trimming removed 5 bases from V and 7 bases from J, with 21 bases in between. The CDR3 is 16 amino acids. CDR3: CASSESLRGLGNEQFF. The CDR3 bases are TGTGCCAGCAGCGAGAGCTTGCGGGGGCTGGGGAATGAGCAGTTCTTC.